These 5 T cell receptor beta chains were all obtained from the same sample, sequenced in a study of CD8+ T cells in alopecia areata (dated by TCRdb to between 2018 and 2020). Read against the paper, the sample's time point label means: 4 weeks on oral tofacitinib. The treatment or condition label on this specimen signifies: oral pan-JAK inhibitor, 5-10 mg twice daily. Libraries came from the immunoSEQ multiplex PCR assay. To provide template for TCR sequencing, every sample had RNA extracted and reverse transcribed into cDNA. TCRdb retrieved this table from immuneACCESS and kept in-frame rearrangements only. Not all clones are present; in checked studies, unresolved V genes account for under half, and no reason is known for the remainder. This sample holds over 150,000 clones; approximately 56% were observed only once. The ten most abundant clones make up 3% to 4% of the sample. Here the sequenced sample was CD4+ T cells sorted from blood, taken at week 4, from a patient treated with tofacitinib. The receptor source for this set is a human donor with alopecia areata.

Written as DNA, the CDR3 is TGTGCCTACGGGGACGATGAAGCTTTCTTT. Protein product: CAYGDDEAFF. This sequence joins TRBV30 and TRBJ1-1, with D possibly being TRBD1 (5 bases). The germline V and J ends were trimmed by 7 bases and 7 bases, with 10 bases remaining between them. This CDR3 spans 10 amino acids. CDR1 is GTSNPN and CDR2 is SVGIG in the germline V gene (reference sequence).

There are a few counts of this clone. The chain joins TRBV6-5 to TRBJ2-7; D gene ambiguous. The CDR3 length is 15 residues. The germline CDR1 and CDR2 sequences are MNHEY and SVGAGI. V lost 2 bases, J lost 0 bases, and 11 bases lay in between. The CDR3 DNA reads TGTGCCAGCAGTTACGTGGGGTCATTCTCCTACGAGCAGTACTTC. Its protein is CASSYVGSFSYEQYF.

This rearrangement joins TRBV19 to TRBJ1-5; D remains ambiguous. With 4 bases removed from V and 0 bases from J, the gap between germline ends came to 7 bases. Germline V gives CDR1 LNHDA, CDR2 SQIVND (reference sequence). The CDR3 runs 14 residues. Here the CDR3 reads CASSSTDSNQPQHF. The CDR3 nucleotides read TGTGCCAGTAGTAGTACAGATAGCAATCAGCCCCAGCATTTT.

In DNA form, the CDR3 reads TGCGCCAGCAGGCTTGGGTTTCAGGGCAATGAGCAGTTCTTC. This sequence encodes CASRLGFQGNEQFF. The chain has TRBV5-1 and TRBJ2-1; D is possibly TRBD1 (5 bases). Germline-derived CDR1 and CDR2 are SGHRS and YFSETQ. There are 14 residues in the CDR3. V lost 5 bases, J lost 6 bases, and 15 bases lay in between.

The chain uses TRBV30 and TRBJ1-1; D unclear. V was shortened by 2 bases and J by 1 base, with 8 bases between the two germline ends. The germline V gene encodes CDR1 GTSNPN and CDR2 SVGIG (reference sequence). The CDR3 contains 13 residues. The CDR3 here is CAWSRVRNTEAFF. The CDR3 DNA is TGTGCCTGGAGTAGGGTGAGGAACACTGAAGCTTTCTTT.